This record looks at one TCR beta chain sequence and its context. This clonotype has just a few counts. The antigen it binds to is not known. No base quality values were provided; no much bigger clone lies one nucleotide off. Preparation of the library involved 5' RACE. Sequencing was carried out with a NextSeq 500. In the TCR library protocol, unique molecular identifiers were attached to individual cDNA molecules to correct for PCR bias and sequencing error. Sequencing covered both TCR alpha and beta chains, and within each sample the abundances of alpha and beta sequences were tightly co-correlated. Per the source publication's procedure: Decombinator V4 was used to annotate the V gene, J gene and CDR3 of the TCR sequences. Expanded TCRs were defined as changing significantly between any two time points under a Poisson model with p below 0.0001. TCR abundances were normalised to the total number of TCRs sequenced per sample and were expressed as counts per million. TRAV1-2 paired with TRAJ12, TRAJ20 or TRAJ33 defined MAIT TCRs, while TRAV10 paired with TRAJ18 defined iNKT TCRs. VDJdb, accessed 1 November 2021, was searched for CMV, EBV and SARS-CoV-2 annotated TCRs, with TCRs annotated for multiple antigens excluded. TCRdb ran its own pipeline on the public reads, namely fastp trimming at Q25 and MiXCR clone calling, and kept in-frame beta chains. CDR3 protein duplicates are merged, each entry listing the most common genes and DNA. V and J calls and clone size were set by TCRdb, not the authors. The sample table holds 95,000 to 120,000 distinct CDR3 sequences, of which about 12% were seen once. Clones ranked in the top ten supply around 3% of the sample.

CDR1 SGHTA and CDR2 FQGNSA were looked up in the germline V gene. From the cysteine through the phenylalanine, the CDR3 covers 15 amino acids. The DNA shown is the 45-base CDR3, in frame from base 1. V is pruned by 3 bases and J by 2 bases, leaving 5 bases of the junction without a gene match. The sample originates from a study of early T cells in non-severe SARS-CoV-2 infection (TCRdb year 2021). Concerning the study at large: TCR sequencing used bulk RNA from unsorted whole blood, so alpha and beta chains could not be paired.

This was a case-control study nested in a cohort of healthcare workers in London, UK, who had nasopharyngeal swab PCR tests and blood samples taken every week. Healthcare workers were enrolled in the week of the UK lockdown, from 23 to 31 March 2020, and were followed every week for up to roughly 16 weeks. The investigation overall reported the following: VDJdb matching was skewed toward anti-spike CD8 responses, so virus-specific expansions were likely underestimated and private and CD4 specificities were missed.

The specimen was whole blood. The clonotype comes from an adult who was a healthcare worker with PCR-confirmed SARS-CoV-2 infection or an uninfected control (not recorded which). Recombination linked TRBV7-2 to TRBJ2-5, with 8 bases in between that match TRBD2. The nucleotide sequence reads as follows: TGTGCCAGCAGCTTCTTAGCGGGGCATCAAGAGACCCAGTACTTC. This codes for CASSFLAGHQETQYF.